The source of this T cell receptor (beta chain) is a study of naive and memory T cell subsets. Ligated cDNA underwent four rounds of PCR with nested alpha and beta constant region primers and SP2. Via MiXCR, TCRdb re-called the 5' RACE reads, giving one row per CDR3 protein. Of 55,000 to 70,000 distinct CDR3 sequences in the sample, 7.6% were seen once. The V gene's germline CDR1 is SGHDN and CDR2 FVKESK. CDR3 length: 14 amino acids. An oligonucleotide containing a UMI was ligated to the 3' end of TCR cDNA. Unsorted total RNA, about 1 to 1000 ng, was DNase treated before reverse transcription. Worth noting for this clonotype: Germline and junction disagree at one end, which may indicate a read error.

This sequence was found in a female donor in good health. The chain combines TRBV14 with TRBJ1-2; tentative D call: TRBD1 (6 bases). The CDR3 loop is CASSQDRYRAPSHF. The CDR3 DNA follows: TGTGCCAGCAGCCAAGATCGATACAGGGCCCCTAGTCACTTC.